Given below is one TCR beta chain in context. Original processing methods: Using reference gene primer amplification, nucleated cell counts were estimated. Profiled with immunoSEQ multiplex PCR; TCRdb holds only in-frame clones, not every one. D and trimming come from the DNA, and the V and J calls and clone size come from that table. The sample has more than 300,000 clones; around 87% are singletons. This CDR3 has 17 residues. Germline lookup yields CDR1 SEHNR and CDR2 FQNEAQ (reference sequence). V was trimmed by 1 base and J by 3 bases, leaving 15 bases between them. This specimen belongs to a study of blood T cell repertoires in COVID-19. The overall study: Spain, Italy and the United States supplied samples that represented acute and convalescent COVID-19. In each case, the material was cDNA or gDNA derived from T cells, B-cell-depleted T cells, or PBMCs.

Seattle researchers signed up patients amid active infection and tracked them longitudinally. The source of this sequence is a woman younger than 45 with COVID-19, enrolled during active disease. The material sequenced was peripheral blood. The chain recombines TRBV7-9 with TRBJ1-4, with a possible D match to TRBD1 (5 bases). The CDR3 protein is CASSLGAGLGPNEKLFF. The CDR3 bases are TGTGCCAGCAGCTTAGGTGCAGGGTTGGGGCCTAATGAAAAACTGTTTTTT.